A single TCR beta chain is shown here with its context. The antigen is unknown. Time point reported: 20-29 weeks after completion of therapy. This sample is part of a study of T cell therapy after organ transplantation. CDR1 and CDR2 from the germline V gene are SQVTM and ANQGSEA. The germline V and J ends were trimmed by 4 bases and 2 bases, with 12 bases remaining between them. The CDR3 consists of 14 residues. Overall study results and limits: Pretherapy CD8 clonality inversely correlated with its fold change after therapy. Effects of concurrent antirejection and antiviral medications were not evaluable.

Method: immunoSEQ multiplex PCR; TCRdb's copy keeps in-frame clones and lacks some. The sample holds 17,000 or so clones, around 86% seen once. The source was CD8+ T cells from blood, collected after autologous CMV-specific T cell therapy. The receptor's source is a human patient who had received a solid organ transplant and had CMV disease. The graft donor may have given rise to some T cells. The chain carries TRBV29-1 and TRBJ1-3; possible D gene TRBD1, 5 bases. This CDR3 is CSVVAATAGNTIYF. DNA of the CDR3: TGCAGCGTTGTCGCCGCGACAGCTGGAAACACCATATATTTT. Full variable domain (outside the CDR3, taken from reference TRBV29-1 and TRBJ1-3): SAVISQKPSRDICQRGTSLTIQCQVDSQVTMMFWYRQQPGQSLTLIATANQGSEATYESGFVIDKFPISRPNLTFSTLTVSNMSPEDSSIYLCSVVAATAGNTIYFGEGSWLTVV.